The source of this TCR beta chain is a study of identical twins. The study, taken as a whole, reports: For cord blood, abundant beta clonotypes had fewer insertions, unlike memory repertoires, which showed none. Out-of-frame alpha sequences that twins shared showed excess low generation probability.

The trim removed 6 bases at V and 7 bases at J, leaving 10 bases unmatched. The germline CDR1 and CDR2 sequences are MNHNS and SASEGT. The CDR3 covers 14 residues. Using its own MiXCR run on the 5' RACE reads, TCRdb lists one record per CDR3 protein. The sample consists of approximately 700,000 distinct CDR3 sequences, 6.1% of them appearing once. This clonotype was detected ten times or more. Its antigen remains unknown. This rearrangement joins TRBV6-1 to TRBJ1-2; 8 positions match TRBD1. Specimen: naive T cells sorted from blood. This receptor was obtained from a man aged 18 to 35 in good health. For the CDR3, the DNA is TGTGCCAGCAGCAAAAGGACAGGGACCGGTGGCTACACCTTC. Protein sequence: CASSKRTGTGGYTF.